These 11 T cell receptor beta chains came from one sample sequenced in a study of monozygotic twins with inflammatory bowel disease. TCRdb reworked the 5' RACE reads into one entry per CDR3 protein, no DNA. The sample's table shows approximately 390,000 distinct CDR3 sequences. The sequencing input was blood. These receptor sequences come from a human donor with ulcerative colitis or Crohn's disease, or a healthy co-twin of an affected twin (not recorded which).

J is TRBJ1-2 and V is TRBV5-1. The CDR3 totals 14 residues. CDR1 and CDR2 from the germline V gene are SGHRS and YFSETQ. CDR3 protein: CASSPSDPNYGYTF.

This rearrangement joins TRBV18 to TRBJ2-3; TCRdb calls TRBD1, which cannot be checked without DNA. From germline, CDR1 is KGHSH and CDR2 LQKENI. The CDR3 covers 13 residues. CDR3 amino acids: CASSKNRVDTQYF.

The V and J genes are TRBV11-2 and TRBJ1-1; TCRdb outputs TRBD1, but without DNA this stays unchecked. The germline gives CDR1 SGHAT, CDR2 FQNNGV. The CDR3 has 15 amino acids. This chain's CDR3 is CASSSGQGGNTEAFF.

CDR3: CATSSRGGKETQYF. The chain couples TRBV15 to TRBJ2-5; the TCRdb call, TRBD1, lacks DNA for checking. Germline loops: CDR1 LNHNV, CDR2 YYDKDF (reference sequence). This CDR3 comprises 14 residues.

The J gene is TRBJ2-7, the V gene TRBV12-3 or TRBV12-4. The CDR3 sequence is 11 residues long. The CDR3 protein is CASSLGSEQYF.

This chain connects TRBV18 to TRBJ2-1. Germline V gene lookup returns CDR1 KGHSH and CDR2 LQKENI. The CDR3 runs 12 residues. CDR3 loop: CASSPYSNEQFF. The full variable domain, rest sourced from reference TRBV18 and TRBJ2-1, is NAGVMQNPRHLVRRRGQEARLRCSPMKGHSHVYWYRQLPEEGLKFMVYLQKENIIDESGMPKERFSAEFPKEGPSILRIQQVVRGDSAAYFCASSPYSNEQFFGPGTRLTVL.

The rearrangement links TRBV6-6 to TRBJ2-3; TCRdb's D call, TRBD1, is unchecked because there is no DNA. The CDR3 is 13 amino acids. The V gene's germline CDR1 is MNHNY and CDR2 SVGAGI (reference sequence). CDR3 loop: CASNRGRIDTQYF.

The chain couples TRBV2 to TRBJ1-2; TCRdb indicates TRBD1, and absent DNA this call remains unverified. Germline CDR1 and CDR2: SNHLY and FYNNEI. This CDR3 has 14 amino acids. CDR3 region: CASTGTGGEDGYTF. The variable domain in full, completed from reference TRBV2 and TRBJ1-2, reads EPEVTQTPSHQVTQMGQEVILRCVPISNHLYFYWYRQILGQKVEFLVSFYNNEISEKSEIFDDQFSVERPDGSNFTLKIRSTKLEDSAMYFCASTGTGGEDGYTFGSGTRLTVV.

J is TRBJ2-3 and V is TRBV28; TCRdb returns TRBD1, unconfirmable since there is no DNA. Looked up from germline, CDR1 is MDHEN and CDR2 is SYDVKM. The CDR3 has 19 amino acids. CDR3 sequence reads: CASTIGQRTGRLSTDTQYF.

The CDR3 is CASSQGGRSSYNEQFF. The V gene is TRBV3-1, the J gene TRBJ2-1. CDR3 length: 16 residues. In germline, CDR1 is LGHDT, CDR2 YNNKEL (reference sequence).

The CDR3 is CSVEPLSTGANVLTF. This rearrangement joins TRBV29-1 to TRBJ2-6. This CDR3 region has 15 residues. CDR1 is SQVTM, CDR2 ANQGSEA, per germline. Drawing the rest from reference TRBV29-1 and TRBJ2-6, the complete variable domain is SAVISQKPSRDICQRGTSLTIQCQVDSQVTMMFWYRQQPGQSLTLIATANQGSEATYESGFVIDKFPISRPNLTFSTLTVSNMSPEDSSIYLCSVEPLSTGANVLTFGAGSRLTVL.